The 2 T cell receptor beta chains presented below share a single source sample, sequenced in a study of T cell responses to AZD1222 COVID-19 vaccine. Repertoires were generated with immunoSEQ multiplex PCR, while TCRdb's copy carries only in-frame clones and drops some. The sample gives some 130,000 clones, about 87% of which show up once; under 2.5% is in the top ten. Specimen: peripheral blood, collected on day 0 of AZD1222 vaccination. These receptor sequences come from an adult in good health.

This clone was detected once. The chain is built from TRBV5-3 and TRBJ2-7; D is unclear. TRBV5-3 is an open reading frame, and its role is uncertain. This CDR3 has 18 amino acids. Trimming stripped 4 bases from V and 3 bases from J, with 26 bases between. As DNA, the CDR3 is TGTGCCAGAAGCACCTCTACCTACCGTTTATCCGCTCTCTACGAGCAGTACTTC. Translated, it gives CARSTSTYRLSALYEQYF.

This clone was counted a few times. V usage is TRBV27 and J usage is TRBJ1-2, with 9 nucleotides matching TRBD1. Germline assignment: CDR1 MNHEY and CDR2 SMNVEV (reference sequence). This CDR3 spans 15 amino acids. V shed 3 bases and J 2 bases; nucleotides not matched to a gene: 4. The CDR3 loop reads CASSFQGQGNYGYTF. The CDR3 DNA reads TGTGCCAGCAGTTTTCAGGGACAGGGCAACTATGGCTACACCTTC.